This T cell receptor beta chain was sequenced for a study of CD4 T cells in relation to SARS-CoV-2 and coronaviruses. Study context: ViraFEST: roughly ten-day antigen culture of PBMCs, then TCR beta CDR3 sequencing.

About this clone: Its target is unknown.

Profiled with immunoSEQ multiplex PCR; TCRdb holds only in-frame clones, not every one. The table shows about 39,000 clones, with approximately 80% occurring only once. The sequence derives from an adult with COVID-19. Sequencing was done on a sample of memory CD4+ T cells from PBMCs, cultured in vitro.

The CDR3 loop is CASSESGTGGIANYGYTF. The CDR3 DNA sequence: TGCGCCAGCAGTGAGTCCGGGACAGGGGGCATAGCTAACTATGGCTACACCTTC. The chain employs TRBV10-2 and TRBJ1-2; 12 nucleotides match TRBD1. Germline V gene lookup returns CDR1 WSHSY and CDR2 SAAADI. V dropped 0 bases and J dropped 0; count of bases not matched to a gene: 5. The CDR3 spans 18 residues.